Shown below are 18 T cell receptor beta chains from a single sample sequenced in a study of CD8+ T cells in alopecia areata. It was from alopecia areata patients that lesional scalp punch biopsies and peripheral blood were collected. Sequencing used cDNA as its template, made by extracting RNA and reverse transcribing it. Profiled with immunoSEQ multiplex PCR; TCRdb holds only in-frame clones, not every one. The sample records 7,500 to 8,500 clones, 55% being singletons. The source was skin, collected at week 0. The receptors derive from a human donor with alopecia areata.

In this sample, this clone turned up once. One end of the junction varies from germline; a read error may be responsible. The chain employs TRBV4-3 and TRBJ1-1; a weak D match, TRBD1 (5 bases). Germline values: CDR1 LGHNA, CDR2 YSLEER. This CDR3 contains 14 residues. CDR3 sequence (DNA): TGCGCCAGCATCCAAGGGGTCATGAACACTGAAGCTTTCTTT. Its protein is CASIQGVMNTEAFF.

The chain recombines TRBV27 with TRBJ1-6; D gene unclear. Per germline, CDR1 MNHEY and CDR2 SMNVEV (reference sequence). Trimming removed 6 bases from V and 9 bases from J, with 12 bases in between. The CDR3 consists of 13 residues. Here the CDR3 DNA reads TGTGCCAGCAGAGAACTAGGGTTTTCACCCCTCCACTTT. It yields the protein CASRELGFSPLHF.

This sequence joins TRBV19 and TRBJ1-4; possibly TRBD1 for D (5 bases). CDR1 is LNHDA and CDR2 is SQIVND in the germline V gene (reference sequence). The CDR3 sequence is 13 residues long. Trimming left V 7 bases short and J 5 bases short, with 11 bases between. The CDR3, as DNA: TGTGCCAGTAAAAGCCGGGGGAATGAAAAACTGTTTTTT. As protein: CASKSRGNEKLFF.

The rearrangement uses TRBV2 and TRBJ2-7; 10 nucleotides match TRBD2. V was clipped by 8 bases and J by 9 bases; unmatched bases: 19. Germline CDR1 is SNHLY and CDR2 is FYNNEI. The CDR3 runs to 16 residues. CDR3 residues: CASGGGLAGVPSRQYF. The CDR3 nucleotides read TGTGCCAGCGGGGGGGGTCTAGCGGGAGTACCATCCAGGCAGTACTTC.

This clone has a handful of counts. V usage is TRBV11-2 and J usage is TRBJ2-3, with 10 bases lining up with TRBD1. The V gene end was trimmed by 1 base and the J gene end by 3 bases; junction bases not matched to a gene: 1. The CDR3 has 15 residues. Germline values: CDR1 SGHAT, CDR2 FQNNGV. CDR3 loop: CASSLGTGGTDTQYF. The CDR3 bases are TGTGCCAGCAGCTTAGGGACAGGGGGGACAGATACGCAGTATTTT.

In DNA, the CDR3 is TGTGCCAGCAAGGCTAGGGGGGGCCCAGATACGCAGTATTTT. Translating gives CASKARGGPDTQYF. The chain carries TRBV2 and TRBJ2-3, with D perhaps TRBD2 (7 bases). Trimming took off 7 bases at V and 4 bases at J, with 15 bases between the two ends. Per the germline V gene, CDR1 is SNHLY and CDR2 is FYNNEI. The CDR3 covers 14 residues.

The chain links TRBV5-6 to TRBJ2-1; D is perhaps TRBD2 (6 bases). The CDR3 length is 14 residues. Per germline, CDR1 SGHDT and CDR2 YYEEEE. Trimming took 1 base from V and 6 from J, leaving 11 bases between them. CDR3 amino acids: CASSLIRDFNEQFF. In DNA form, the CDR3 reads TGTGCCAGCAGCTTGATTAGGGACTTCAATGAGCAGTTCTTC. The whole variable domain, remainder taken from reference TRBV5-6 and TRBJ2-1, is DAGVTQSPTHLIKTRGQQVTLRCSPKSGHDTVSWYQQALGQGPQFIFQYYEEEERQRGNFPDRFSGHQFPNYSSELNVNALLLGDSALYLCASSLIRDFNEQFFGPGTRLTVL.

The table lists this clone with a few counts. The rearrangement joins TRBV29-1 to TRBJ2-7, with D perhaps matching TRBD1 (5 bases). CDR1 is SQVTM, CDR2 ANQGSEA, per germline. V was shortened by 4 bases and J by 5 bases, with 15 bases between the two germline ends. The CDR3 consists of 13 residues. The CDR3 is CSVATRVSDEQYF. CDR3 in DNA: TGCAGCGTTGCCACCAGGGTATCAGACGAGCAGTACTTC.

The sample holds a few counts of this clone. This chain uses TRBV29-1 with TRBJ2-1; 9 bases align to TRBD2. Germline V gene sequence: CDR1 SQVTM, CDR2 ANQGSEA. This CDR3 region has 15 residues. The J segment lost 3 bases and the V segment lost 3 bases, leaving 6 bases of the junction unmatched. CDR3 coding DNA: TGCAGCGTTGATTTTGCGGGAGGGAACTACAATGAGCAGTTCTTC. Translating it yields CSVDFAGGNYNEQFF.

The rearrangement uses TRBV2 and TRBJ2-5, with D perhaps being TRBD1 or TRBD2 (6 bases each). Matching the DNA end better, TRBJ2-7 makes the J call doubtful. From germline, CDR1 is SNHLY and CDR2 FYNNEI. CDR3 length equals 15 residues. The CDR3 DNA sequence: TGTGCCAGCAGTGAGAGTACGGGGGCGGTTTACGAGCAGTACTTC. It specifies CASSESTGAVYEQYF.

This clone was detected only a few times. J is TRBJ2-7 and V is TRBV11-2, with D possibly matching TRBD2 (6 bases). The CDR3 is 15 residues long. CDR1 is SGHAT and CDR2 is FQNNGV in the germline V gene. Trimming stripped 8 bases from V and 2 bases from J, with 19 bases between. This CDR3 reads CASQVGGGRPYEQYF. CDR3 bases: TGTGCCAGCCAGGTTGGGGGAGGCCGCCCCTACGAGCAGTACTTC.

This chain uses TRBV9 with TRBJ2-1, with D perhaps TRBD1 (6 bases). Looked up from germline, CDR1 is SGDLS and CDR2 is YYNGEE. Trimming pared 4 bases from V and 1 base from J, leaving 15 bases between. The CDR3 is 16 residues long. The CDR3 loop is CASSRVWQGSYNEQFF. The CDR3 bases are TGTGCCAGCAGCCGAGTCTGGCAGGGGTCCTACAATGAGCAGTTCTTC.

The V call is TRBV29-1, the J call TRBJ2-7; the match to TRBD1 covers 9 bases. The trim removed 0 bases at V and 3 bases at J, leaving 0 bases unmatched. The CDR3 has 13 amino acids. The germline V gene has CDR1 SQVTM and CDR2 ANQGSEA. The CDR3 DNA reads as TGCAGCGTTGAAGAGGACAGGGGCTACGAGCAGTACTTC. This sequence encodes CSVEEDRGYEQYF.

This sequence joins TRBV6-1 and TRBJ2-1; D not resolved. The V gene's germline CDR1 is MNHNS and CDR2 SASEGT. V was shortened by 5 bases and J by 0 bases, with 8 bases between the two germline ends. This CDR3 comprises 14 residues. For the CDR3, the DNA is TGTGCCAGCAGTCTCCATACCTCCTACAATGAGCAGTTCTTC. Its translation: CASSLHTSYNEQFF.

The chain couples TRBV6-6 to TRBJ2-5, with 7 bases aligning to TRBD1. CDR3 length: 15 residues. J was trimmed by 0 bases and V by 5 bases; bases with no gene match: 6. Germline V lookup: CDR1 MNHNY, CDR2 SVGAGI (reference sequence). CDR3: CASSPGTAYQETQYF. CDR3 DNA: TGTGCCAGCAGTCCTGGGACAGCCTACCAAGAGACCCAGTACTTC.

The chain has TRBV6-8 and TRBJ2-1; the D gene is possibly TRBD2 (6 bases). This CDR3 contains 12 residues. CDR1 is MNHGY, CDR2 SAAAGT, per germline. V was cut by 4 bases and J by 10 bases, with 11 bases left in between. The CDR3 DNA sequence: TGTGCCAGCAGTTTAACCGGAGGGGAGCAGTTCTTC. As protein: CASSLTGGEQFF.

This clone was detected a few times. J is TRBJ2-2 and V is TRBV5-5; 8 bases are a match to TRBD2. The CDR3 contains 15 residues. Trimming took 0 bases from V and 4 from J; bases not matched to a gene: 2. CDR1 is SGHKS and CDR2 is YYEKEE in the germline V gene (reference sequence). Written as DNA, the CDR3 is TGTGCCAGCAGCTTGGTCCGGGGGGGCACCGGGGAGCTGTTTTTT. Its translation is CASSLVRGGTGELFF. Full variable domain (rest looked up from reference TRBV5-5 and TRBJ2-2): DAGVTQSPTHLIKTRGQQVTLRCSPISGHKSVSWYQQVLGQGPQFIFQYYEKEERGRGNFPDRFSARQFPNYSSELNVNALLLGDSALYLCASSLVRGGTGELFFGEGSRLTVL.

The chain links TRBV15 to TRBJ2-2, with 8 bases that match TRBD2. CDR1 is LNHNV and CDR2 is YYDKDF in the germline V gene (reference sequence). This CDR3 has 19 amino acids. V was clipped by 0 bases and J by 3 bases; unmatched bases: 12. The CDR3 here is CATSRDGPQAGVYTGELFF. DNA for the CDR3: TGTGCCACCAGCAGAGATGGGCCCCAAGCGGGAGTGTACACCGGGGAGCTGTTTTTT. The full variable domain, rest sourced from reference TRBV15 and TRBJ2-2, is DAMVIQNPRYQVTQFGKPVTLSCSQTLNHNVMYWYQQKSSQAPKLLFHYYDKDFNNEADTPDNFQSRRPNTSFCFLDIRSPGLGDTAMYLCATSRDGPQAGVYTGELFFGEGSRLTVL.